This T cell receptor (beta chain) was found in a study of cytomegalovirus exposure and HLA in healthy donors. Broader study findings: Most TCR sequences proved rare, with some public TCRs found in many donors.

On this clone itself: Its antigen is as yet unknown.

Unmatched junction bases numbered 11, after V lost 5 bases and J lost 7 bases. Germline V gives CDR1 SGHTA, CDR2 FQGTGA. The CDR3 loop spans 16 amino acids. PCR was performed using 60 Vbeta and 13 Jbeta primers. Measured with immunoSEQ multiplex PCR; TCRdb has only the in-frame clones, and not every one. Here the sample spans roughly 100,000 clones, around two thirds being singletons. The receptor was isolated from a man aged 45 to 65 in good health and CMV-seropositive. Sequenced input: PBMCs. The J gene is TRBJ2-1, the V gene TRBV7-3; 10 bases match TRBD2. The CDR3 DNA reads TGTGCCAGCAGCCCTGGGAGCGGGGGGGCGGGGAATGAGCAGTTCTTC. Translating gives CASSPGSGGAGNEQFF.